This passage covers 14 T cell receptor beta chains from one sample sequenced in a study of T cells in localized non-small cell lung cancer (dated by TCRdb to 2018 to 2021). The library was prepared using the immunoSEQ multiplex PCR assay. This is the immuneACCESS table as TCRdb keeps it, with only in-frame sequences that have V and J called. A part of the clones is gone; compared with another copy, unresolved V genes explain less than half, and the rest is unexplained. Counted in this sample were roughly 27,000 clones; about 92% of them appeared once. Approximately 1.1% of the sample goes to the ten largest clones. The material sequenced was peripheral blood, taken before any cancer treatment. These receptors all come from a woman aged 40-70 years with stage I lung adenocarcinoma.

In DNA, the CDR3 is TGTGCCAGCAGCTTATTAGGGGGCGCGGTGAATGAGCAGTTCTTC. Amino acid sequence: CASSLLGGAVNEQFF. The rearrangement uses TRBV7-6 and TRBJ2-1, with 7 bases that match TRBD1. With 2 bases clipped from V and 7 bases from J, the junction kept 8 bases outside the gene matches. Germline-derived CDR1 and CDR2 are SGHVS and FNYEAQ. The CDR3 sequence is 15 residues long.

There are a few counts of this clone. The chain couples TRBV19 to TRBJ1-2; D perhaps matches TRBD1 (5 bases). This CDR3 comprises 14 residues. Germline CDR1 LNHDA, CDR2 SQIVND (reference sequence). Trimming shortened V by 5 bases and J by 5 bases, and 15 bases separated the two germline ends. This CDR3 is CASSDLGTEYGYTF. DNA of the CDR3: TGTGCCAGTAGTGATCTCGGGACGGAGTATGGCTACACCTTC. Full variable domain (missing parts from reference TRBV19 and TRBJ1-2): DGGITQSPKYLFRKEGQNVTLSCEQNLNHDAMYWYRQDPGQGLRLIYYSQIVNDFQKGDIAEGYSVSREKKESFPLTVTSAQKNPTAFYLCASSDLGTEYGYTFGSGTRLTVV.

This clone was found a few times. The chain combines TRBV20-1 with TRBJ1-1; 8 bases align to TRBD1. V lost 4 bases and J lost 11; bases outside the gene matches: 6. From germline, CDR1 is DFQATT and CDR2 SNEGSKA (reference sequence). This CDR3 is 11 amino acids long. The CDR3 DNA follows: TGCAGTGCTATCCGGGACAGGAGGGCTTTCTTT. Protein product: CSAIRDRRAFF.

CDR3 nucleotide sequence: TGTGCCAGCAGCTTAGAGAGGGACACTGAAGCTTTCTTT. It encodes CASSLERDTEAFF. The gene calls are TRBV11-2 and TRBJ1-1; D gene uncertain. Germline values: CDR1 SGHAT, CDR2 FQNNGV. The germline V and J ends were trimmed by 0 bases and 3 bases, with 5 bases remaining between them. This CDR3 has 13 residues.

The genes are TRBV5-1 and TRBJ1-3, with 8 bases lining up with TRBD1. The CDR3 sequence is 15 residues long. The germline gives CDR1 SGHRS, CDR2 YFSETQ. With V trimmed by 1 base and J by 14 bases, 14 bases remained unmatched. CDR3 residues: CASSLFWTGSFPVYF. The CDR3 DNA follows: TGCGCCAGCAGCTTGTTCTGGACAGGGTCTTTCCCCGTATATTTT.

This chain links TRBV6-5 with TRBJ1-4; D remains unclear. Trimming stripped 6 bases from V and 8 bases from J, with 7 bases between. This CDR3 spans 11 amino acids. Germline V CDR1 and CDR2: MNHEY, SVGAGI. The CDR3 sequence: CASRGGEKLFF. The CDR3 region has the DNA TGTGCCAGCAGGGGTGGAGAAAAACTGTTTTTT.

The gene calls are TRBV7-9 and TRBJ2-7; 8 bases are shared with TRBD1. The V and J ends lost 3 bases and 2 bases, in that order; junction bases with no gene match: 6. This CDR3 spans 15 amino acids. CDR1 is SEHNR and CDR2 is FQNEAQ in the germline V gene (reference sequence). CDR3: CASSFGTGLPYEQYF. CDR3 bases: TGTGCCAGCAGCTTTGGGACAGGCTTACCCTACGAGCAGTACTTC.

A single count supports this clone. The V gene is TRBV5-1, the J gene TRBJ2-1, with 12 bases identical to TRBD2. V was clipped by 2 bases and J by 1 base; unmatched bases: 16. CDR3 length equals 21 residues. The germline gives CDR1 SGHRS, CDR2 YFSETQ. CDR3 amino acids: CASSLPSVGLAGGPSYNEQFF. The DNA of the CDR3 is TGCGCCAGCAGCTTACCCTCTGTGGGTCTAGCGGGAGGGCCTTCCTACAATGAGCAGTTCTTC.

The genes are TRBV14 and TRBJ2-7; the D gene could be TRBD1 or TRBD2 (5 bases each). CDR1 and CDR2 (germline): SGHDN, FVKESK. V lost 3 bases and J lost 0, with 15 bases in between. This CDR3 contains 16 residues. The CDR3 reads CASSHRGTVSSYEQYF. CDR3 nucleotides: TGTGCCAGCAGCCATCGTGGGACGGTGAGCTCCTACGAGCAGTACTTC.

J is TRBJ2-5 and V is TRBV28; D not certain. Per germline, CDR1 MDHEN and CDR2 SYDVKM. This CDR3 has 14 residues. V dropped 2 bases and J dropped 2 bases, with 9 bases sitting between them. This chain's CDR3 is CASSLGPLQETQYF. The CDR3 coding sequence is TGTGCCAGCAGTTTAGGGCCGCTACAAGAGACCCAGTACTTC. The full variable domain, completed using reference TRBV28 and TRBJ2-5, is DVKVTQSSRYLVKRTGEKVFLECVQDMDHENMFWYRQDPGLGLRLIYFSYDVKMKEKGDIPEGYSVSREKKERFSLILESASTNQTSMYLCASSLGPLQETQYFGPGTRLLVL.

V gene TRBV5-1 combines with J gene TRBJ1-1; D unclear. Germline-derived CDR1 and CDR2 are SGHRS and YFSETQ. The CDR3 has 14 residues. V dropped 4 bases and J dropped 7 bases, with 17 bases sitting between them. The CDR3 here is CASSLTARVDEAFF. In DNA form, the CDR3 reads TGCGCCAGCAGCCTCACCGCCCGGGTCGATGAAGCTTTCTTT.

The chain is built from TRBV7-2 and TRBJ2-7, with TRBD1 identical over 9 bases. In germline, CDR1 is SGHTA, CDR2 FQGNSA. The CDR3 runs to 16 residues. The V and J ends lost 2 bases and 6 bases, in that order; junction bases with no gene match: 11. The CDR3 region is CASSLWGPGQGIEQYF. CDR3 nucleotide sequence: TGTGCCAGCAGCTTATGGGGTCCCGGACAGGGGATCGAGCAGTACTTC.

This sequence joins TRBV18 and TRBJ2-1, with TRBD1 identical over 8 bases. Losses at the gene ends were 3 bases for V and 8 bases for J; bases not matched to a gene: 6. Germline assignment: CDR1 KGHSH and CDR2 LQKENI. CDR3 length equals 14 residues. Written as DNA, the CDR3 is TGTGCCAGCTCACCCCTCGGACAGGGCGATGAGCAGTTCTTC. Translated, it gives CASSPLGQGDEQFF.

V is TRBV7-3 and J is TRBJ1-1, with no clear D. Per germline, CDR1 SGHTA and CDR2 FQGTGA. V lost 0 bases and J 6 bases, leaving 14 bases between the germline ends. The CDR3 runs to 15 residues. The CDR3 loop reads CASSLTGPEDAEAFF. The CDR3 region has the DNA TGTGCCAGCAGCTTAACAGGACCGGAAGACGCTGAAGCTTTCTTT.